The 25 T cell receptor beta chains below come from one sample, sequenced in a study of T cell clones after liver transplantation. TCRdb keeps only in-frame clones here, not all; method: immunoSEQ multiplex PCR. The table has more than 95,000 clones, around 83% seen once; the top ten hold around 0.94%. Specimen: CD4+ T cells from blood, collected before liver transplant. These receptors came from a human donor who received a liver transplant.

This clone has a single count. V and J are TRBV15 and TRBJ2-7; D may be TRBD2 (5 bases). V gave up 4 bases and J gave up 5 bases, with 12 bases separating them. Per germline, CDR1 LNHNV and CDR2 YYDKDF (reference sequence). This CDR3 comprises 13 residues. The CDR3 nucleotides are TGTGCCACCAGCACAGGAGAGGGCGACGAGCAGTACTTC. It yields the protein CATSTGEGDEQYF. Combining the CDR3 with reference TRBV15 and TRBJ2-7 gives the whole variable domain DAMVIQNPRYQVTQFGKPVTLSCSQTLNHNVMYWYQQKSSQAPKLLFHYYDKDFNNEADTPDNFQSRRPNTSFCFLDIRSPGLGDTAMYLCATSTGEGDEQYFGPGTRLTVT.

This chain joins TRBV7-9 and TRBJ1-1, with D hard to call. Looked up from germline, CDR1 is SEHNR and CDR2 is FQNEAQ (reference sequence). CDR3 length equals 13 residues. V was clipped by 5 bases and J by 4 bases, with 11 bases between them. Here the CDR3 DNA reads TGTGCCAGCAGCCCTCGGGTGGGCACTGAAGCTTTCTTT. Translating gives CASSPRVGTEAFF. The variable domain in full, with the rest retrieved from reference TRBV7-9 and TRBJ1-1, is DTGVSQNPRHKITKRGQNVTFRCDPISEHNRLYWYRQTLGQGPEFLTYFQNEAQLEKSRLLSDRFSAERPKGSFSTLEIQRTEQGDSAMYLCASSPRVGTEAFFGQGTRLTVV.

The V and J genes are TRBV19 and TRBJ1-5; unclear D gene. Per germline, CDR1 LNHDA and CDR2 SQIVND (reference sequence). The CDR3 has 11 residues. V lost 5 bases, J lost 5 bases, and 4 bases lay in between. CDR3 loop: CASSADQPQHF. Written as DNA, the CDR3 is TGTGCCAGTAGTGCTGATCAGCCCCAGCATTTT.

This clone has more than one count but fewer than ten. This chain joins TRBV14 and TRBJ1-6; D might be TRBD1 (6 bases). Between the trimmed V and J ends, which lost 4 bases and 6 bases, there was a span of 13 bases. Germline V gene lookup returns CDR1 SGHDN and CDR2 FVKESK. The CDR3 runs 15 residues. DNA of the CDR3: TGTGCCAGCAGCCCCAGGGACACATTTAATTCACCCCTCCACTTT. Residues: CASSPRDTFNSPLHF. The variable domain in full, with the rest retrieved from reference TRBV14 and TRBJ1-6, is EAGVTQFPSHSVIEKGQTVTLRCDPISGHDNLYWYRRVMGKEIKFLLHFVKESKQDESGMPNNRFLAERTGGTYSTLKVQPAELEDSGVYFCASSPRDTFNSPLHFGNGTRLTVT.

This clone turned up a few times. The J gene is TRBJ1-4, the V gene TRBV19; D unresolved. There are 12 residues in the CDR3. V dropped 7 bases and J dropped 4 bases, with 7 bases sitting between them. Germline CDR1 and CDR2: LNHDA and SQIVND (reference sequence). The CDR3 DNA follows: TGTGCCAGTAAGGACGATAATGAAAAACTGTTTTTT. Its translation: CASKDDNEKLFF.

The V gene is TRBV7-8, the J gene TRBJ2-5, with D hard to call. Trimming cost V 3 bases and J 1 base, with 6 bases left between them. This CDR3 contains 13 residues. Germline V CDR1 and CDR2: SGHVS, FQNEAQ. The CDR3 here is CASSFPGQETQYF. The CDR3 nucleotides read TGTGCCAGCAGCTTTCCAGGCCAAGAGACCCAGTACTTC.

The rearrangement joins TRBV7-9 to TRBJ1-2; D gene unclear. CDR1 SEHNR and CDR2 FQNEAQ come from the germline V gene (reference sequence). CDR3 length equals 11 residues. Trimming shortened V by 3 bases and J by 12 bases, and 11 bases separated the two germline ends. The CDR3 nucleotides are TGTGCCAGCAGCTTGGTAGGCGGTCACACCTTC. Amino acid sequence: CASSLVGGHTF.

V gene TRBV7-7 combines with J gene TRBJ2-1, with TRBD2 matching over 9 bases. Germline CDR1 is SSHAT and CDR2 is FNYEAQ (reference sequence). V lost 1 base, J lost 1 base, and 2 bases stayed unmatched. The CDR3 length is 16 residues. The CDR3 DNA is TGTGCCAGCAGCTTAGGTCTAGCGGGATCCTACAATGAGCAGTTCTTC. It encodes CASSLGLAGSYNEQFF.

This clone has a handful of counts. The V gene is TRBV5-4, the J gene TRBJ1-1; 7 bases match TRBD1. The J segment lost 1 base and the V segment lost 1 base, leaving 7 bases of the junction unmatched. Germline CDR1 is SGHNT and CDR2 is YYREEE (reference sequence). CDR3 length equals 16 residues. The CDR3 DNA reads as TGTGCCAGCAGCTTGTATCGCGGGACAGCGAACACTGAAGCTTTCTTT. The encoded protein is CASSLYRGTANTEAFF.

This clone occurred a few times. The V gene is TRBV5-1, the J gene TRBJ2-2; D is uncertain. The CDR3 extends over 13 amino acids. The germline V gene has CDR1 SGHRS and CDR2 YFSETQ. Trimming pared 4 bases from V and 6 bases from J, leaving 10 bases between. The CDR3: CASSDSSAGELFF. In DNA form, the CDR3 reads TGCGCCAGCAGCGATTCTAGTGCCGGGGAGCTGTTTTTT.

CDR3 sequence (DNA): TGTGCCAGTAGTATGACAGGGACCGGCTACACCTTC. Residues: CASSMTGTGYTF. This chain connects TRBV19 to TRBJ1-2; 7 bases agree with TRBD1. This CDR3 region has 12 residues. The J segment lost 8 bases and the V segment lost 3 bases, leaving 3 bases of the junction unmatched. CDR1 and CDR2 from the germline V gene are LNHDA and SQIVND (reference sequence).

This clone has only a few counts. V usage is TRBV23-1 and J usage is TRBJ1-2; 11 nucleotides line up with TRBD1. TRBV23-1 carries the ORF label, with uncertain function. The CDR3 is 18 residues long. The V segment lost 2 bases and the J segment 2 bases; nucleotides outside the gene matches: 10. CDR3 sequence reads: CASSQSRDRGTGNYGYTF. The CDR3 region has the DNA TGCGCCAGCAGTCAAAGCCGGGACAGGGGGACTGGAAACTATGGCTACACCTTC.

The V and J genes are TRBV7-3 and TRBJ1-1; D gene ambiguous. V was cut by 0 bases and J by 6 bases, with 11 bases left in between. Germline V gene sequence: CDR1 SGHTA, CDR2 FQGTGA. The CDR3 consists of 14 residues. The CDR3 DNA is TGTGCCAGCAGCTTAACGTTGGGGAGGTCTGAAGCTTTCTTT. It specifies CASSLTLGRSEAFF.

This clone appeared a few times. V is TRBV2 and J is TRBJ2-5; 9 bases align to TRBD2. After removal of 8 bases from V and 4 bases from J, the junction contained 5 bases not matched to a gene. Germline V CDR1 and CDR2: SNHLY, FYNNEI. This CDR3 is built from 13 residues. CDR3 residues: CASLLAGTETQYF. The DNA for the CDR3 is TGTGCCAGCTTACTAGCGGGCACAGAGACCCAGTACTTC.

This chain links TRBV7-3 with TRBJ2-1; the match to TRBD1 covers 9 bases. Germline CDR1 reads SGHTA; CDR2 reads FQGTGA. V shed 1 base and J 4 bases; nucleotides not matched to a gene: 8. CDR3 length: 17 amino acids. The CDR3 DNA reads as TGTGCCAGCAGCTTAAAGTCCGGGACAGGGTCTTACAATGAGCAGTTCTTC. Amino acids: CASSLKSGTGSYNEQFF.

The chain couples TRBV2 to TRBJ1-1; TRBD1 aligns across 8 bases. CDR1 and CDR2 from the germline V gene are SNHLY and FYNNEI. This CDR3 has 15 residues. V trimming: 1 base; J trimming: 5 bases; junction bases outside the gene matches: 6. The CDR3 is CASSEGPRTGTEAFF. The CDR3 DNA sequence: TGTGCCAGCAGTGAAGGGCCCCGGACAGGGACTGAAGCTTTCTTT.

The chain links TRBV11-2 to TRBJ1-2; 7 bases agree with TRBD1. Trimming at V came to 1 base and at J to 9 bases, leaving 8 bases not matched to a gene. This CDR3 contains 14 residues. Germline V CDR1 and CDR2: SGHAT, FQNNGV. The DNA of the CDR3 is TGTGCCAGCAGCTTAGGTCTAGGGGGCTTCAGCTACACCTTC. Encoded protein: CASSLGLGGFSYTF.

The CDR3 DNA sequence: TGCGCCAGCAGACTAGCGGTCGTCACAGATACGCAGTATTTT. Residues: CASRLAVVTDTQYF. V and J are TRBV5-1 and TRBJ2-3; TRBD2 agrees at 8 bases. V lost 5 bases and J lost 2; bases outside the gene matches: 4. CDR1 is SGHRS, CDR2 YFSETQ, per germline. The CDR3 runs 14 residues.

The genes are TRBV28 and TRBJ2-7; D is possibly TRBD1 (5 bases). V shed 3 bases and J shed 4 bases, with 13 bases lying between them. The germline CDR1 and CDR2 sequences are MDHEN and SYDVKM. This CDR3 is 14 amino acids long. CDR3 sequence reads: CASSLIGRAYEQYF. CDR3 nucleotide sequence: TGTGCCAGCAGTTTGATAGGCAGGGCTTACGAGCAGTACTTC. The full variable domain, completed using reference TRBV28 and TRBJ2-7, is DVKVTQSSRYLVKRTGEKVFLECVQDMDHENMFWYRQDPGLGLRLIYFSYDVKMKEKGDIPEGYSVSREKKERFSLILESASTNQTSMYLCASSLIGRAYEQYFGPGTRLTVT.

V and J are TRBV14 and TRBJ2-1, with D perhaps TRBD2 (5 bases). CDR1 and CDR2 from the germline V gene are SGHDN and FVKESK. The CDR3 contains 17 residues. V dropped 3 bases and J dropped 2 bases, with 17 bases sitting between them. In DNA form, the CDR3 reads TGTGCCAGCAGCCAGGGAGCGCGAAGCGTCACCTACAATGAGCAGTTCTTC. It translates to CASSQGARSVTYNEQFF.

The sample holds a few counts of this clone. The chain joins TRBV30 to TRBJ1-5, with a possible D match to TRBD1 (5 bases). V lost 5 bases to trimming and J lost 7 bases, with 18 bases between them. The germline gives CDR1 GTSNPN, CDR2 SVGIG (reference sequence). This CDR3 has 14 amino acids. CDR3 in DNA: TGTGCCTGGGGGGGGAAAGGAAGGTTCCAGCCCCAGCATTTT. As protein: CAWGGKGRFQPQHF.

Concerning this clone: It is unclear where the CDR3 begins or ends on the DNA, so no DNA is shown, and the CDR3 is as TCRdb lists it. The chain is built from TRBV19 and TRBJ1-2. The CDR3 is 14 residues long, counting both termini. Germline V CDR1 and CDR2: LNHDA, SQIVND (reference sequence). The CDR3 spells CASTSVGRNYGYTF.

This clone appeared once. The genes are TRBV5-4 and TRBJ1-4; D is possibly TRBD1 (5 bases). The CDR3 has 15 residues. Germline loops: CDR1 SGHNT, CDR2 YYREEE (reference sequence). Trimming pared 4 bases from V and 1 base from J, leaving 11 bases between. Here the CDR3 DNA reads TGTGCCAGCAGCCACGCGACAGAAACTAATGAAAAACTGTTTTTT. This gives the protein CASSHATETNEKLFF. Using reference TRBV5-4 and TRBJ1-4 for the parts outside the CDR3, the full variable domain is ETGVTQSPTHLIKTRGQQVTLRCSSQSGHNTVSWYQQALGQGPQFIFQYYREEENGRGNFPPRFSGLQFPNYSSELNVNALELDDSALYLCASSHATETNEKLFFGSGTQLSVL.

This clone was seen a few times. The V and J genes are TRBV7-8 and TRBJ1-5; tentatively, D is TRBD1 (6 bases). Looked up from germline, CDR1 is SGHVS and CDR2 is FQNEAQ. The CDR3 is 15 residues long. Between the trimmed V and J ends, which lost 5 bases and 6 bases, there was a span of 17 bases. DNA of the CDR3: TGTGCCAGCAGCCCCCAAAGGGGGGCAAGTCAGCCCCAGCATTTT. Protein product: CASSPQRGASQPQHF.

CDR3 sequence reads: CASSRQASGNTIYF. The DNA of the CDR3 is TGTGCCAGCAGTCGACAGGCCTCTGGAAACACCATATATTTT. The chain links TRBV7-9 to TRBJ1-3; TRBD1 might be the D (6 bases). Germline V gene data show CDR1 as SEHNR and CDR2 as FQNEAQ (reference sequence). The CDR3 totals 14 residues. V lost 6 bases to trimming and J lost 0 bases, with 9 bases between them.